This record covers a single TCR beta chain. The antigen it recognizes is unknown. Base quality data are lacking; no much larger clone is found one base away. Stable Graves' hyperthyroidism was defined as no progression to ophthalmopathy during 18 months of follow-up. Hyperthyroidism patients were newly diagnosed, with disease duration under 2 months, and aged 18 to 65 years. The study excluded patients with uncontrolled infections, other autoimmune diseases, pregnancy or lactation. Clinical symptoms, serum thyroxine and TRAb, thyroid ultrasound, and orbital computed tomography formed the basis for the diagnoses. PBMCs were isolated from about 9.1 ml of fresh peripheral blood by Ficoll-Paque density gradient centrifugation. Total RNA was extracted using Trizol reagent, and RNA quality was assessed on an Agilent 2100 Bioanalyzer. This entry comes from a study of T cells in Graves' hyperthyroidism and ophthalmopathy (dated by TCRdb to about 2019). Background for the entire study: Peripheral blood was sampled at the time of initial diagnosis, prior to any treatment. For training and testing, the 100 or so patients in the discovery cohort were randomly divided in a 7:3 ratio. The study also compared thyroid tissue and blood T-cell repertoires from roughly six Graves' hyperthyroidism patients. The paper reports TCR Vbeta CDR3 sequencing of 135 peripheral blood samples: under 45 ophthalmopathy, under 85 hyperthyroidism and around 17 progressor patients. Once sampling was done, hyperthyroidism patients were given methimazole at a starting dose of 30 mg daily, whereas ophthalmopathy patients were given high-dose intravenous methylprednisolone. An independent validation cohort of under 20 hyperthyroidism patients and approximately 16 patients who later progressed to ophthalmopathy tested prospective prediction of ophthalmopathy. TCR V-J signatures able to tell the groups apart were searched for in a discovery cohort of some 100 patients, of whom roughly 42 had Graves' ophthalmopathy and around 57 had stable Graves' hyperthyroidism. Broad study findings and their caveats: Most expanded thyroid clonotypes (frequency above 0.001) were also found in blood, which suggests that blood repertoires may mirror thyroid immune responses. In validation, the model predicted progression to ophthalmopathy a median of approximately 6.6 months before onset, with roughly 68% sensitivity and nearly 75% specificity. Sample size was not statistically predetermined, and investigators were not blinded to group allocation. A 13 V-J signature model separated ophthalmopathy from stable hyperthyroidism, with over 85% sensitivity and about 81% specificity in cross-validation and 80%/75% in testing.

TCR beta CDR3 regions were amplified from RNA transcripts. The first round of RT-PCR for the TCR CDR3 was performed with the HTBI primer set and the Qiagen OneStep RT-PCR kit. Libraries were constructed in a second round of multiplex PCR, after which size selection and purification were carried out. The libraries were sequenced on an Illumina HiSeq2000 using paired-end 100 bp reads. The authors processed their data as follows. SOAPnuke was used to process the raw data, throwing out any read that contained adapters or uncalled bases, had a mean Phred below 15, or lacked an exact constant-primer or identifier match. COPE v1.2.5 was used to merge the high-quality paired reads, and each unique nucleotide sequence was defined as a clonotype. Clonotypes were aligned to IMGT TRBV, TRBD and TRBJ reference segments using MiTCR v1.1. The analysis was restricted to V-J combinations with a frequency above 0.0001, which together covered just over 99% of the repertoires. A TCS score was defined as the ratio between F50 (clonal expansion) and ExV (chaos), using BLOSUM62-based TCRdist between CDR3 peptides within each V-J. Welch's t-statistics and random forest reduced around 550 V-J features to 10 to 15, which were used in a naive Bayes classifier (R e1071). The public reads were reanalyzed by TCRdb: fastp trimming at Q25, MiXCR alignment, in-frame beta chains only. Identical CDR3 protein sequences are pooled into one entry, listed with their most common genes and DNA. None of the V and J calls come from the authors' own analysis; TCRdb made them. The sample has around 560,000 distinct CDR3 sequences on record, over 15% of them singletons. The ten top clones hold about 18% of the sample.

Sequencing input: blood. The TCR comes from a woman between 18 and 29 years old with Graves' hyperthyroidism.

The nucleotide sequence reads TGCAGCGTGGTTCTTCTAGTCGGGGAGCAGTACTTC. It translates as CSVVLLVGEQYF. This receptor chain uses TRBV29-1 and TRBJ2-7; the D segment cannot be called with confidence. Deletion took 6 bases off V and 7 bases off J, with a span of 16 bases between the germline ends. The CDR3 measures 12 amino acids from cysteine to phenylalanine. Only CDR3 DNA is held: 36 bases, read in frame from base 1. From the germline V gene, CDR1 is SQVTM and CDR2 is ANQGSEA.